The clone carrying this TCR beta chain was observed a handful of times. Antigen unknown. The ends were cut back, 0 bases at V and 1 base at J, with 15 bases in the middle. Germline V lookup: CDR1 DFQATT, CDR2 SNEGSKA (reference sequence). This CDR3 comprises 16 residues. A universal primer site was incorporated via template switching, and the cDNA contained unique molecular identifiers. MiXCR was run by TCRdb on the 5' RACE reads, yielding one entry per CDR3 protein. The sample has over 200,000 distinct CDR3 sequences, less than 9.5% seen once. The source of the sample is a study of identical twins. Regarding the study as a whole: Where out-of-frame alpha sequences were twin-shared, they showed excess low generation probability. Carriage of fewer insertions was seen in abundant cord blood beta clonotypes, whereas memory repertoires showed none. Within beta out-of-frame sequences, the excess sharing observed between twins was weaker.

The sample was memory (CD45RO+) T cells sorted from blood. This sequence was found in a woman aged 18-29 years in good health. The chain employs TRBV20-1 and TRBJ1-1; D may be TRBD1 (5 bases). The CDR3 sequence is CSARDLGVSWNTEAFF. CDR3 DNA: TGCAGTGCTAGAGATTTGGGGGTTTCGTGGAACACTGAAGCTTTCTTT.